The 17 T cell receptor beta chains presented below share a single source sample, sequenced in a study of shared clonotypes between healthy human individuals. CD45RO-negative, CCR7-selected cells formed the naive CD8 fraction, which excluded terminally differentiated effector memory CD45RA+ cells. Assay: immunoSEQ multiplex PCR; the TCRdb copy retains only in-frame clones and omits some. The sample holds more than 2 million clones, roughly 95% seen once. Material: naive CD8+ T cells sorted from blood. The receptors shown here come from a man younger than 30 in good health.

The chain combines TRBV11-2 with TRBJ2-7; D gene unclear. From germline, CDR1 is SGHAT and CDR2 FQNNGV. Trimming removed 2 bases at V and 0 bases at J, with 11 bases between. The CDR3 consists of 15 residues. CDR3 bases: TGTGCCAGCAGCTTAAATTCAGGACCCTCCTACGAGCAGTACTTC. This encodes CASSLNSGPSYEQYF.

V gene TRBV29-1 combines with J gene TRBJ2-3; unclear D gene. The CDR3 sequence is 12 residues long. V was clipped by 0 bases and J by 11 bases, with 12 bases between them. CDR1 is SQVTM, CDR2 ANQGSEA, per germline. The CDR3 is CSVEDSDPKQYF. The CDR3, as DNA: TGCAGCGTTGAAGATTCCGACCCCAAGCAGTATTTT.

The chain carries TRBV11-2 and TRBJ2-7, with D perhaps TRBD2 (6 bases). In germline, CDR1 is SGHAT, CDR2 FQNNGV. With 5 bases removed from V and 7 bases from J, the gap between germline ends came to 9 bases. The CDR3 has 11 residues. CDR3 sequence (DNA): TGTGCCAGCAGCGTCGGACTAGAGCAGTACTTC. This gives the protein CASSVGLEQYF.

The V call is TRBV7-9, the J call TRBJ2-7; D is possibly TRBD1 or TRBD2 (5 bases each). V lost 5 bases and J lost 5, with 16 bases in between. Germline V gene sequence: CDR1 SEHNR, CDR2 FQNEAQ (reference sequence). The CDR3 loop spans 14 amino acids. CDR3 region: CASSPQGEKDEQYF. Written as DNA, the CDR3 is TGTGCCAGCAGCCCTCAGGGAGAAAAAGACGAGCAGTACTTC.

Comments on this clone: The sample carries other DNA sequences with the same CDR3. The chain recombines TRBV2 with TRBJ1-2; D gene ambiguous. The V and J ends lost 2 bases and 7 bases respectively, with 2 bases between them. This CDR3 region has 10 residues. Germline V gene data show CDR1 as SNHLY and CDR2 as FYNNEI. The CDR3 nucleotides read TGTGCCAGCAGTGAACGTGGCTACACCTTC. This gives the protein CASSERGYTF.

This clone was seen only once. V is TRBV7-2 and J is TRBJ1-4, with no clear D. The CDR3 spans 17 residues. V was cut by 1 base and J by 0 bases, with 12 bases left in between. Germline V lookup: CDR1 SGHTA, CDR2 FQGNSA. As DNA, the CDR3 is TGTGCCAGCAGCTTAGTGGGCATTTTTGCAACTAATGAAAAACTGTTTTTT. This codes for CASSLVGIFATNEKLFF. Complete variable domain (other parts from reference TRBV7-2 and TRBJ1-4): GAGVSQSPSNKVTEKGKDVELRCDPISGHTALYWYRQSLGQGLEFLIYFQGNSAPDKSGLPSDRFSAERTGGSVSTLTIQRTQQEDSAVYLCASSLVGIFATNEKLFFGSGTQLSVL.

The CDR3 loop reads CASSPPPGGETQYF. CDR3 in DNA: TGTGCCAGCTCACCACCCCCGGGGGGGGAGACCCAGTACTTC. The gene calls are TRBV18 and TRBJ2-5; 8 bases match TRBD2. The V and J ends lost 0 bases and 5 bases, in that order; junction bases with no gene match: 2. Germline-derived CDR1 and CDR2 are KGHSH and LQKENI. This CDR3 is 14 amino acids long.

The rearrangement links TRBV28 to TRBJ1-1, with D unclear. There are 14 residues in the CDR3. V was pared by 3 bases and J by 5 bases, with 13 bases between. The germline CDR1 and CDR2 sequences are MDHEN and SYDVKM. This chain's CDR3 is CASSFPSFSTEAFF. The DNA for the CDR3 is TGTGCCAGCAGTTTTCCGAGTTTTAGTACTGAAGCTTTCTTT.

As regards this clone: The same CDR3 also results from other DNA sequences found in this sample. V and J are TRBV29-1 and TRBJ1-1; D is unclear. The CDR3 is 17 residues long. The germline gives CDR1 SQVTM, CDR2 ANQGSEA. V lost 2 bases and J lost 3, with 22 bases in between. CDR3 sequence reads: CSVESELGRLGHTEAFF. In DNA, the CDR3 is TGCAGCGTTGAATCGGAGTTGGGCAGATTAGGGCACACTGAAGCTTTCTTT.

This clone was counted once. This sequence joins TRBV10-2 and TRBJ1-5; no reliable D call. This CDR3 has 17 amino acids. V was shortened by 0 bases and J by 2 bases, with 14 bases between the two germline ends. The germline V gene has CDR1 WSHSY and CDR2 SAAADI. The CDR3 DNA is TGCGCCAGCAGTGAGTCGACTGGGTTGGCTGGCAATCAGCCCCAGCATTTT. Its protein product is CASSESTGLAGNQPQHF.

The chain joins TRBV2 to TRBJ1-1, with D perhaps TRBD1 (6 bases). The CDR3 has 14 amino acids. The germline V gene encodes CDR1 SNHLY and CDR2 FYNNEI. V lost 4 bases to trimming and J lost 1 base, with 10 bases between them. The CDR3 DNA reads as TGTGCCAGCAGTGGAGAGACAGGGAACACTGAAGCTTTCTTT. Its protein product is CASSGETGNTEAFF.

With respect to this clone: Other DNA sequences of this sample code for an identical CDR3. This chain's CDR3 is CASSLAGVEQYF. For the CDR3, the DNA is TGTGCCAGCAGCTTAGCGGGGGTCGAGCAGTACTTC. This chain joins TRBV7-9 and TRBJ2-7; D tentatively reads TRBD1 or TRBD2 (5 bases each). Trimming cost V 0 bases and J 6 bases, with 6 bases left between them. CDR3 length: 12 residues. From germline, CDR1 is SEHNR and CDR2 FQNEAQ (reference sequence).

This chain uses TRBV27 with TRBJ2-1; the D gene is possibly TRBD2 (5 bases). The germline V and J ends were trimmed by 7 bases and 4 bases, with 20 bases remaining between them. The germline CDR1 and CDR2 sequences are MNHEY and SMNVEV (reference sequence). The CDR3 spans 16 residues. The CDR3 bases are TGTGCCAGCATTGAGTCTGAGAGGGCCGTTTACAATGAGCAGTTCTTC. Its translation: CASIESERAVYNEQFF.

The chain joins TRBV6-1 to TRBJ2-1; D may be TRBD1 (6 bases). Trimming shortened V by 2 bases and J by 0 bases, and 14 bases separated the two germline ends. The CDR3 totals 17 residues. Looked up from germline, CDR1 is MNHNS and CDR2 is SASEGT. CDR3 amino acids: CASSEKGVGSSYNEQFF. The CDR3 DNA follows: TGTGCCAGCAGTGAAAAGGGGGTAGGGAGCTCCTACAATGAGCAGTTCTTC.

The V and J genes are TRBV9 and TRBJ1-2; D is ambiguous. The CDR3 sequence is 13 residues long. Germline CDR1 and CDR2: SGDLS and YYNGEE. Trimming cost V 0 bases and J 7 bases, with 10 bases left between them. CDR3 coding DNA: TGTGCCAGCAGCGTAGGGGAGGGCCGTGGCTACACCTTC. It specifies CASSVGEGRGYTF.

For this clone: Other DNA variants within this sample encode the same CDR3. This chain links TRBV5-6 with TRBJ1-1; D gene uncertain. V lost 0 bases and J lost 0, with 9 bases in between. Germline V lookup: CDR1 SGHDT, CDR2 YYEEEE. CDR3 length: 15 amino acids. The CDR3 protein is CASSLAGHLNTEAFF. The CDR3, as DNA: TGTGCCAGCAGCTTGGCCGGTCACCTGAACACTGAAGCTTTCTTT. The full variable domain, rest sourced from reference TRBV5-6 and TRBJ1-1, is DAGVTQSPTHLIKTRGQQVTLRCSPKSGHDTVSWYQQALGQGPQFIFQYYEEEERQRGNFPDRFSGHQFPNYSSELNVNALLLGDSALYLCASSLAGHLNTEAFFGQGTRLTVV.

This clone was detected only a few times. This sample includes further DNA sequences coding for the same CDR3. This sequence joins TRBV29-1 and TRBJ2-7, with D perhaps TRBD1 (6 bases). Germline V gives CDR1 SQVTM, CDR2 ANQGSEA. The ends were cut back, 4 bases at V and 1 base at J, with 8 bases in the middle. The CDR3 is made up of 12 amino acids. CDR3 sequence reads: CSVGDTSYEQYF. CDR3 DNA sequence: TGCAGCGTTGGGGACACGTCCTACGAGCAGTACTTC.